Judged by abundance, the clone carrying this T cell receptor beta chain is medium-sized. Its specificity is unknown. The sample belongs to a study of circulating CD8 cells and anti-PD-1 response in melanoma. For the study at large: Every 2 weeks, patients got 3 mg/kg nivolumab intravenously. Study outcomes and limitations: Published repertoire comparisons used only baseline and M1 samples from a small cohort with few responders. DNEG was most diverse; TIGIT repertoires were least diverse.

Germline loops: CDR1 SGHAT, CDR2 FQNNGV. Trimming removed 1 base at V and 2 bases at J, with 9 bases between. CDR3 length: 16 amino acids. From live CD3+CD8+TCRalphabeta+ cells, four PD-1 and/or TIGIT subsets were sorted. The QIAseq Immune Repertoire TCR panel built the libraries from 15 ng of total RNA. TCRdb reprocessed the reads via MiXCR and lists one record per CDR3 protein. Of 200 to 300 distinct CDR3 sequences in the sample, about a tenth were seen once. The sample in question was CD8+ T cells from PBMCs, obtained at baseline or after one month of anti-PD-1 therapy (not recorded which). The rearrangement uses TRBV11-2 and TRBJ2-6; no clear D gene. The sequence was obtained from a human donor with melanoma. CDR3 in amino acids: CASSLGGPPGANVLTF. The CDR3 bases are TGTGCCAGCAGCTTAGGAGGCCCCCCTGGGGCCAACGTCCTGACTTTC.